This TCR beta chain was documented in a study of PD-1 blockade in classical Hodgkin lymphoma. The V end was cut by 6 bases, the J end by 3 bases, with 14 bases between. CDR3 size: 14 residues. CDR1 SGHVS and CDR2 FQNEAQ come from the germline V gene. Each patient's relapse followed autologous stem cell transplantation, and brentuximab vedotin exposure varied. Profiling relied on immunoSEQ multiplex PCR, and the TCRdb table lists in-frame clones only, not all of them. The sample includes under 20,000 clones, roughly 82% seen only once; the top ten take 25% to 30%. This receptor was taken from a human donor with classical Hodgkin lymphoma. Sequences were derived from peripheral blood mononuclear cells (PBMCs), sampled before the second cycle of nivolumab. J is TRBJ1-2 and V is TRBV7-8, with D possibly being TRBD1 (6 bases). As DNA, the CDR3 is TGTGCCAGCAGTCAGAGGGGGATGGACTATGGCTACACCTTC. It specifies CASSQRGMDYGYTF.